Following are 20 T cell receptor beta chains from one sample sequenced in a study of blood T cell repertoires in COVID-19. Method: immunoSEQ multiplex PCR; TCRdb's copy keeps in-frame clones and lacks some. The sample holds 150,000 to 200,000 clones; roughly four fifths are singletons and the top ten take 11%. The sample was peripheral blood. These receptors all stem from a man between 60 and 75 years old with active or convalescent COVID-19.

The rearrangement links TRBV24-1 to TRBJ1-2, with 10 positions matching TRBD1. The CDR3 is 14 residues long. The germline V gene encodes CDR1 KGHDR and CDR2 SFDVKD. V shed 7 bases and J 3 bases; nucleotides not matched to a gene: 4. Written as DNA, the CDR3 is TGTGCCACCAGGGACAGGGGGGGCCACTATGGCTACACCTTC. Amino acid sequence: CATRDRGGHYGYTF.

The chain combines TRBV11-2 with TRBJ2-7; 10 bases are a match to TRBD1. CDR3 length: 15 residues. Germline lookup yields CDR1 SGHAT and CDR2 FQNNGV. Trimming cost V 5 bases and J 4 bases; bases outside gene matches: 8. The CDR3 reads CASSVAGQGRYEQYF. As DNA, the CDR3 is TGTGCCAGCAGCGTGGCGGGACAGGGGAGGTACGAGCAGTACTTC.

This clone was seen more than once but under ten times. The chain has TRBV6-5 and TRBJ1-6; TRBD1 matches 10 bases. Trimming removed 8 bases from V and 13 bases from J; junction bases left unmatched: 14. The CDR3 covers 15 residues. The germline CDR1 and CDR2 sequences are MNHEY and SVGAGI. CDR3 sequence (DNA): TGTGCCAGCGCAGAAGAGGGACAGGGGATATTCCCCCTCCACTTT. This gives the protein CASAEEGQGIFPLHF.

The CDR3: CASSQWRGITDTQYF. DNA of the CDR3: TGTGCCAGCAGCCAGTGGCGGGGGATCACAGATACGCAGTATTTT. This chain links TRBV14 with TRBJ2-3; the match to TRBD2 covers 7 bases. The CDR3 runs to 15 residues. Germline assignment: CDR1 SGHDN and CDR2 FVKESK. V lost 3 bases to trimming and J lost 2 bases; unmatched junction nucleotides: 5.

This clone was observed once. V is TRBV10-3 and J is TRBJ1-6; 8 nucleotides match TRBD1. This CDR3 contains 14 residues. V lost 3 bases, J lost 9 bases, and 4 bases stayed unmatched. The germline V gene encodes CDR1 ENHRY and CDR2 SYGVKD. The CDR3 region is CAISDRGPASPLHF. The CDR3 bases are TGTGCCATCAGTGACAGGGGGCCGGCTTCACCCCTCCACTTT.

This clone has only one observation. This chain's CDR3 is CASSQGDRFNYGYTF. DNA of the CDR3: TGTGCCAGCAGCCAAGGGGACAGGTTTAACTATGGCTACACCTTC. The chain has TRBV3-1 (or the pseudogene TRBV3-2) and TRBJ1-2; 8 bases are a match to TRBD1. Germline V gene lookup returns CDR1 LGHDT and CDR2 YNNKEL (reference sequence). V dropped 1 base and J dropped 1; count of bases not matched to a gene: 2. The CDR3 consists of 15 residues.

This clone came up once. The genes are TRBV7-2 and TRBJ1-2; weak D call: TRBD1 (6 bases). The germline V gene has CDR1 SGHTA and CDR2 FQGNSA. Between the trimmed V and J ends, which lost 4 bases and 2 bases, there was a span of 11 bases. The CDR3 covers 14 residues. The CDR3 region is CASSSPDRNYGYTF. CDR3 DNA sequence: TGTGCCAGCAGCTCACCGGACAGAAACTATGGCTACACCTTC.

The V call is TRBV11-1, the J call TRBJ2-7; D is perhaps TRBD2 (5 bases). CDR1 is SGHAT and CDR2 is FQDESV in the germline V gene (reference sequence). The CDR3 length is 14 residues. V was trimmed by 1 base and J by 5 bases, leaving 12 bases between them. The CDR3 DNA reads TGTGCCAGCAGCTTAGGGTCCGGGAACCACGAGCAGTACTTC. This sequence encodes CASSLGSGNHEQYF.

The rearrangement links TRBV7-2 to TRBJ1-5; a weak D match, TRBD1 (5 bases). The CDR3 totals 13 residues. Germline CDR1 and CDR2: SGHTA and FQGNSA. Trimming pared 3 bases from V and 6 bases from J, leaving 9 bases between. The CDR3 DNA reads TGTGCCAGCAGCTTCGGGGGGGGTCAGCCCCAGCATTTT. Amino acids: CASSFGGGQPQHF. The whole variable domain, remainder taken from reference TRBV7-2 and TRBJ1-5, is GAGVSQSPSNKVTEKGKDVELRCDPISGHTALYWYRQSLGQGLEFLIYFQGNSAPDKSGLPSDRFSAERTGGSVSTLTIQRTQQEDSAVYLCASSFGGGQPQHFGDGTRLSIL.

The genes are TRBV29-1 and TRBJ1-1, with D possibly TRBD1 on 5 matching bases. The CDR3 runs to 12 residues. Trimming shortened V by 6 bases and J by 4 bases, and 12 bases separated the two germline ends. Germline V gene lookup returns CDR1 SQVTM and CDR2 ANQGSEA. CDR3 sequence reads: CSVAHDSTEAFF. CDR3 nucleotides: TGCAGCGTGGCCCACGACAGCACTGAAGCTTTCTTT.

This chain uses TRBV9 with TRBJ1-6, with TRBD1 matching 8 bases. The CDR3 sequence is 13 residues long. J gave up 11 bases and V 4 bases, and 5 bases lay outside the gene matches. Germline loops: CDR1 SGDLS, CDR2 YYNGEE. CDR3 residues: CASSSDRGAPLHF. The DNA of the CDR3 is TGTGCCAGCAGCTCAGACAGGGGCGCACCCCTCCACTTT.

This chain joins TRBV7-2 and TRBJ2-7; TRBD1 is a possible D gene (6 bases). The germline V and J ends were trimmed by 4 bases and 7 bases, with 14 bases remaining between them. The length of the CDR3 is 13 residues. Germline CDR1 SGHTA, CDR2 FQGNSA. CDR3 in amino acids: CASSSGQYAEQYF. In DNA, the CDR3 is TGTGCCAGCAGCTCAGGACAGTACGCGGAGCAGTACTTC. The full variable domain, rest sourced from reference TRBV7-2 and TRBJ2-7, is GAGVSQSPSNKVTEKGKDVELRCDPISGHTALYWYRQSLGQGLEFLIYFQGNSAPDKSGLPSDRFSAERTGGSVSTLTIQRTQQEDSAVYLCASSSGQYAEQYFGPGTRLTVT.

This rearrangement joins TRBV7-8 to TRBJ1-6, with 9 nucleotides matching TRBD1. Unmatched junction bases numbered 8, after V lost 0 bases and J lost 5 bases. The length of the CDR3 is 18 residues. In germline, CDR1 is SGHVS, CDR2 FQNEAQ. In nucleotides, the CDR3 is TGTGCCAGCAGCTTAGCTTCCGGGACAGGGCACCATAATTCACCCCTCCACTTT. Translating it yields CASSLASGTGHHNSPLHF.

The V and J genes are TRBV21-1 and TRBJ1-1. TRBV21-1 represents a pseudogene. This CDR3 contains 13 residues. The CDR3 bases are TGTGCCAGCAGCAATTTTAGTTGCACTGAAGCTTTCTTT. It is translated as CASSNFSCTEAFF.

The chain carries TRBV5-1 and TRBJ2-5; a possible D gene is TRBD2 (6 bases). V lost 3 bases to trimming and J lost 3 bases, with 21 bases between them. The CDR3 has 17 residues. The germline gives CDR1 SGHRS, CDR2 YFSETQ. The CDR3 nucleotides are TGCGCCAGCAGCTCCTACCCAACCGGGACTGGAAAAGAGACCCAGTACTTC. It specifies CASSSYPTGTGKETQYF.

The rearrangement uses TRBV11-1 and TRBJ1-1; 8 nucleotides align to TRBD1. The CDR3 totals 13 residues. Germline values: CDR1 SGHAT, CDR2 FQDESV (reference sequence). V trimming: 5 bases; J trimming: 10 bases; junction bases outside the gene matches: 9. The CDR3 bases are TGTGCCAGCAGCCCCGGACAGGGAGGTGCAGCTTTCTTT. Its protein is CASSPGQGGAAFF.

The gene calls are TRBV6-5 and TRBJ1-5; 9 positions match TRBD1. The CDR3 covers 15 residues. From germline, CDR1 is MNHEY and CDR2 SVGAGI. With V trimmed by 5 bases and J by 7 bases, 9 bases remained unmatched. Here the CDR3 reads CASSPGTGFQQPQHF. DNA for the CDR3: TGTGCCAGCAGTCCCGGGACAGGGTTTCAGCAGCCCCAGCATTTT.

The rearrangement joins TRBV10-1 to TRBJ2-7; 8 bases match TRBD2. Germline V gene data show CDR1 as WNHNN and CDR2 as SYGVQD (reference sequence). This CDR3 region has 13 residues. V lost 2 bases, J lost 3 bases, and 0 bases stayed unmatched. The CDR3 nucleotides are TGCGCCAGCAGTGAGAGCGGGAGCTACGAGCAGTACTTC. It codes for CASSESGSYEQYF.

This CDR3 is CATSQPGSGSFLNEQFF. The CDR3 DNA reads TGTGCCACCAGCCAACCCGGTAGCGGGAGTTTTCTCAATGAGCAGTTCTTC. The chain joins TRBV15 to TRBJ2-1, with 9 bases aligning to TRBD2. The germline V gene encodes CDR1 LNHNV and CDR2 YYDKDF (reference sequence). There are 17 residues in the CDR3. The trim removed 5 bases at V and 6 bases at J, leaving 14 bases unmatched. The full variable domain, its missing parts supplied by reference TRBV15 and TRBJ2-1, is DAMVIQNPRYQVTQFGKPVTLSCSQTLNHNVMYWYQQKSSQAPKLLFHYYDKDFNNEADTPDNFQSRRPNTSFCFLDIRSPGLGDTAMYLCATSQPGSGSFLNEQFFGPGTRLTVL.

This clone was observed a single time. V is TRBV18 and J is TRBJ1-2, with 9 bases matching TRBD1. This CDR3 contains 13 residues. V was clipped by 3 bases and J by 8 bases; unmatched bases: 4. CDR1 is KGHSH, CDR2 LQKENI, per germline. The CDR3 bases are TGTGCCAGCTCACCTGGACAGGGGCGAGGCTACACCTTC. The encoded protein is CASSPGQGRGYTF.